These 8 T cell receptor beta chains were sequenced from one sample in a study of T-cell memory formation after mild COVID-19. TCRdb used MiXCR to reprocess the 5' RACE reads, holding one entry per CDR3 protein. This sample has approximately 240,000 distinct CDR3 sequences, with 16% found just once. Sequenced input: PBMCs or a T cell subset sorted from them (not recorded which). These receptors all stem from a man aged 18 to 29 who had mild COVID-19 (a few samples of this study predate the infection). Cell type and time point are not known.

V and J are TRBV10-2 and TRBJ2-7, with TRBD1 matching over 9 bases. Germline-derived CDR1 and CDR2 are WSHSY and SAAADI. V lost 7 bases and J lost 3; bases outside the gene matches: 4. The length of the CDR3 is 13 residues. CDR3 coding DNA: TGCGCCAGCAACAGACAGGGGGGCTACGAGCAGTACTTC. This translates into CASNRQGGYEQYF.

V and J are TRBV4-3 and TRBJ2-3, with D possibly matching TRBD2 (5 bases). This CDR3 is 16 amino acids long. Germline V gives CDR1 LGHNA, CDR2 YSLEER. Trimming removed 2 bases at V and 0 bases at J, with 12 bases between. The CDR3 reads CASSQQPGLSTDTQYF. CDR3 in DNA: TGCGCCAGCAGCCAACAGCCGGGGTTAAGCACAGATACGCAGTATTTT.

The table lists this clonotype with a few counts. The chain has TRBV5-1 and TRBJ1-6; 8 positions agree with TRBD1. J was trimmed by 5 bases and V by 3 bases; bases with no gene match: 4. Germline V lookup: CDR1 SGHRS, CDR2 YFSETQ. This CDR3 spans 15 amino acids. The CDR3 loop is CASSSGGTDNSPLHF. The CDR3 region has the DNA TGCGCCAGCAGCTCAGGGGGCACGGATAATTCACCCCTCCACTTT.

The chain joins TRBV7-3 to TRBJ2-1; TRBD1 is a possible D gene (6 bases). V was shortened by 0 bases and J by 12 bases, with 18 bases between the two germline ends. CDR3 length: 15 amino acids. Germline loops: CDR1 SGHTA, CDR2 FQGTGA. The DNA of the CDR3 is TGTGCCAGCAGCTTAACCCGGGACACCCTAAGGGGGCAGTTCTTC. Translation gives CASSLTRDTLRGQFF.

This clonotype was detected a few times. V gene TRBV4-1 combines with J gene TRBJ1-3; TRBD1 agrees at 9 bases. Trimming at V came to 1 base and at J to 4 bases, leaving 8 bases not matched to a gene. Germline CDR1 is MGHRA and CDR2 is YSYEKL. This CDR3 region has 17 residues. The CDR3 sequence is CASSQGLAGQGGNTIYF. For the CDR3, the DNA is TGCGCCAGCAGCCAAGGATTAGCGGGACAGGGAGGAAACACCATATATTTT.

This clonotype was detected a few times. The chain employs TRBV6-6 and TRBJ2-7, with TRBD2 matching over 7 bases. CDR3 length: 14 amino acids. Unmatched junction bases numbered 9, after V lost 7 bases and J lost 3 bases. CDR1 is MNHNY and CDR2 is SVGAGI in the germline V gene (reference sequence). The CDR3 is CASTSGRGVYEQYF. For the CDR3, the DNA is TGTGCCAGCACTAGCGGACGGGGGGTCTACGAGCAGTACTTC.

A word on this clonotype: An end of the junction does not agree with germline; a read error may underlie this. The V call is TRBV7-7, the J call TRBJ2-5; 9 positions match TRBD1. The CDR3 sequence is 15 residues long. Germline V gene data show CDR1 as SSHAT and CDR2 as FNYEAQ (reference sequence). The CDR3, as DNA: TGTGCTAGCAGCCCCACAGGGGGCATACGAGAGACCCAGTACTTC. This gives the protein CASSPTGGIRETQYF.

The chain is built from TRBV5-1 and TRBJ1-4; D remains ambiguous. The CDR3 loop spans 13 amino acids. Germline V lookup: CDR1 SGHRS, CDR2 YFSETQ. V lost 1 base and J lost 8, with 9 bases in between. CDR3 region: CASSLLPPEKLFF. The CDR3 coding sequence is TGCGCCAGCAGCTTGCTCCCGCCGGAAAAACTGTTTTTT.